The 19 T cell receptor beta chains below were found in one sample sequenced in a study of T cells in localized non-small cell lung cancer (dated by TCRdb to about 2020). The receptor library was made with the immunoSEQ multiplex PCR assay. TCRdb limited this immuneACCESS table to in-frame rearrangements with V and J called. A share of clones is missing; checked studies link under half to unresolved V genes, and the rest is unexplained. This sample comprises roughly 40,000 clones, about 86% of them detected only once. Less than 9.5% of the sample lies in the top ten. Sample: peripheral blood mononuclear cells, taken before any cancer treatment. These receptors were collected from a male donor at least 60 years old with stage II lung adenocarcinoma.

J is TRBJ1-2 and V is TRBV19, with D maybe TRBD1 (6 bases). The CDR3 length is 13 residues. Per germline, CDR1 LNHDA and CDR2 SQIVND (reference sequence). V shed 3 bases and J shed 8 bases, with 13 bases lying between them. The chain's CDR3 is CASSINQGRGYTF. The CDR3 DNA reads as TGTGCCAGTAGTATCAATCAGGGGAGAGGCTACACCTTC.

The chain carries TRBV19 and TRBJ2-3; D possibly uses TRBD1 or TRBD2 (5 bases each). This CDR3 comprises 13 residues. Germline V gives CDR1 LNHDA, CDR2 SQIVND (reference sequence). Trimming cost V 6 bases and J 8 bases, with 15 bases left between them. CDR3 sequence: CASRGTLTTTQYF. In DNA form, the CDR3 reads TGTGCCAGTAGAGGGACCCTCACCACTACGCAGTATTTT.

A few counts support this clone. The chain joins TRBV19 to TRBJ2-5; weak D call: TRBD2 (6 bases). Germline V gene sequence: CDR1 LNHDA, CDR2 SQIVND (reference sequence). V lost 8 bases to trimming and J lost 3 bases, with 16 bases between them. The CDR3 totals 14 residues. Here the CDR3 DNA reads TGTGCCAGTCGGGCCCCCGGAGGGGAAGAGACCCAGTACTTC. Its protein is CASRAPGGEETQYF.

The chain couples TRBV18 to TRBJ2-7, with 8 bases matching TRBD2. This CDR3 region has 14 residues. J gave up 2 bases and V 1 base, and 1 base lay outside the gene matches. CDR1 and CDR2 (germline): KGHSH, LQKENI. The CDR3 region has the DNA TGTGCCAGCTCACCACTAGCGGGGACCTACGAGCAGTACTTC. This translates into CASSPLAGTYEQYF.

This chain links TRBV9 with TRBJ2-3; TRBD2 matches 16 bases. The CDR3 is 16 amino acids. The V gene end was trimmed by 4 bases and the J gene end by 6 bases; junction bases not matched to a gene: 5. Germline-derived CDR1 and CDR2 are SGDLS and YYNGEE. The CDR3 DNA reads TGTGCCAGCAGCATGGGACTAGCGGGAGGGTCGGATACGCAGTATTTT. Its protein is CASSMGLAGGSDTQYF.

V and J are TRBV10-3 and TRBJ1-5; D is perhaps TRBD1 (5 bases). CDR1 and CDR2 from the germline V gene are ENHRY and SYGVKD. This CDR3 spans 15 amino acids. Trimming stripped 0 bases from V and 4 bases from J, with 10 bases between. The CDR3 spells CAISESRDGNQPQHF. CDR3 coding DNA: TGTGCCATCAGTGAGTCGCGGGACGGGAATCAGCCCCAGCATTTT.

The rearrangement joins TRBV2 to TRBJ1-2, with D uncertain. Per germline, CDR1 SNHLY and CDR2 FYNNEI. This CDR3 contains 14 residues. V shed 5 bases and J shed 8 bases, with 18 bases lying between them. The DNA of the CDR3 is TGTGCCAGCAGTCTCGAGGCGGGGAGGGAAGGCTACACCTTC. It translates to CASSLEAGREGYTF.

With respect to this clone: A read error may produce the germline difference seen at one junction end. The chain couples TRBV7-2 to TRBJ2-1; D unclear. The CDR3 is made up of 13 amino acids. Germline V gene lookup returns CDR1 SGHTA and CDR2 FQGNSA. The CDR3 sequence is CASSLGTSSEQFF. The CDR3 bases are TGTGCCAGCAGTTTAGGTACCTCAAGTGAGCAGTTCTTC.

This sequence joins TRBV7-2 and TRBJ2-1, with 10 bases identical to TRBD1. The CDR3 is 18 residues long. CDR1 is SGHTA and CDR2 is FQGNSA in the germline V gene. Trimming removed 0 bases from V and 3 bases from J; junction bases left unmatched: 8. The CDR3 DNA is TGTGCCAGCAGCTTAGCGCCCCGGACAGGGGGACACTACAATGAGCAGTTCTTC. Translated: CASSLAPRTGGHYNEQFF.

This clone occurred a few times. This rearrangement joins TRBV27 to TRBJ2-1; no clear D gene. This CDR3 comprises 15 residues. The V gene's germline CDR1 is MNHEY and CDR2 SMNVEV (reference sequence). V was clipped by 0 bases and J by 0 bases, with 6 bases between them. This CDR3 is CASSLSWSSYNEQFF. The CDR3 coding sequence is TGTGCCAGCAGTTTATCGTGGAGCTCCTACAATGAGCAGTTCTTC.

The chain couples TRBV7-2 to TRBJ2-7; 8 bases map to TRBD2. The CDR3 spans 15 residues. The V segment lost 5 bases and the J segment 7 bases; nucleotides outside the gene matches: 13. Germline V gives CDR1 SGHTA, CDR2 FQGNSA. The chain's CDR3 is CASSPNRLAGGEQYF. In nucleotides, the CDR3 is TGTGCCAGCAGCCCTAACCGGCTAGCGGGTGGGGAGCAGTACTTC.

The sample holds one count of this clone. The chain carries TRBV29-1 and TRBJ1-1, with D unresolved. Germline V gene sequence: CDR1 SQVTM, CDR2 ANQGSEA. V was cut by 6 bases and J by 1 base, with 15 bases left in between. This CDR3 has 14 amino acids. The CDR3 DNA reads TGCAGCGTCTCTTCGACCGCCGCGAACACTGAAGCTTTCTTT. This translates into CSVSSTAANTEAFF.

This chain links TRBV6-6 with TRBJ2-7, with D tentatively TRBD1 (6 bases). CDR1 is MNHNY, CDR2 SVGAGI, per germline (reference sequence). The ends were cut back, 3 bases at V and 4 bases at J, with 13 bases in the middle. This CDR3 contains 14 residues. The CDR3 DNA is TGTGCCAGCAGTTATCGGGACACTAGATACGAGCAGTACTTC. Amino acids: CASSYRDTRYEQYF.

The chain is built from TRBV5-4 and TRBJ2-5; D ambiguous. Germline V gives CDR1 SGHNT, CDR2 YYREEE (reference sequence). This CDR3 region has 13 residues. The V and J ends lost 4 bases and 5 bases respectively, with 12 bases between them. CDR3 in DNA: TGTGCCAGCAGCACCCAAAGCCAGGAGACCCAGTACTTC. The encoded protein is CASSTQSQETQYF.

The chain links TRBV4-2 to TRBJ1-5, with D maybe TRBD1 (5 bases). This CDR3 contains 18 residues. Trimming shortened V by 0 bases and J by 2 bases, and 17 bases separated the two germline ends. CDR1 is LGHNA, CDR2 YNFKEQ, per germline. The CDR3 DNA is TGTGCCAGCAGCCAAGATACGGGGGACTCAGGCGGCAATCAGCCCCAGCATTTT. This encodes CASSQDTGDSGGNQPQHF.

This chain uses TRBV9 with TRBJ2-4; D possibly matches TRBD1 or TRBD2 (5 bases each). CDR3 length: 17 amino acids. Trimming left V 0 bases short and J 0 bases short, with 13 bases between. CDR1 SGDLS and CDR2 YYNGEE come from the germline V gene. In nucleotides, the CDR3 is TGTGCCAGCAGCGTAGATCGAGGGACGGTAGCCAAAAACATTCAGTACTTC. Protein: CASSVDRGTVAKNIQYF. Full variable domain (remainder filled in from reference TRBV9 and TRBJ2-4): DSGVTQTPKHLITATGQRVTLRCSPRSGDLSVYWYQQSLDQGLQFLIQYYNGEERAKGNILERFSAQQFPDLHSELNLSSLELGDSALYFCASSVDRGTVAKNIQYFGAGTRLSVL.

The chain combines TRBV28 with TRBJ1-6; 8 bases are shared with TRBD1. The CDR3 covers 15 residues. The V gene's germline CDR1 is MDHEN and CDR2 SYDVKM. J gave up 8 bases and V 5 bases, and 8 bases lay outside the gene matches. The CDR3 protein is CASSPLDRADSPLHF. CDR3 nucleotides: TGTGCCAGCAGTCCCCTGGACAGGGCCGATTCACCCCTCCACTTT.

V is TRBV5-8 and J is TRBJ1-3; 7 bases line up with TRBD1. This CDR3 spans 16 amino acids. With 6 bases clipped from V and 2 bases from J, the junction kept 11 bases outside the gene matches. Germline V gene data show CDR1 as SGHTS and CDR2 as YDEGEE. DNA of the CDR3: TGTGCCAGCACCACCCAGGGGGTTACGGCTGGAAACACCATATATTTT. This gives the protein CASTTQGVTAGNTIYF.

V gene TRBV7-2 combines with J gene TRBJ2-1; D remains ambiguous. This CDR3 contains 15 residues. Trimming shortened V by 5 bases and J by 0 bases, and 11 bases separated the two germline ends. Germline V gene lookup returns CDR1 SGHTA and CDR2 FQGNSA. The CDR3 region is CASSPPLGSYNEQFF. The CDR3 DNA sequence: TGTGCCAGCAGCCCACCGTTGGGCTCCTACAATGAGCAGTTCTTC. Together with reference TRBV7-2 and TRBJ2-1, the CDR3 gives the full variable domain: GAGVSQSPSNKVTEKGKDVELRCDPISGHTALYWYRQSLGQGLEFLIYFQGNSAPDKSGLPSDRFSAERTGGSVSTLTIQRTQQEDSAVYLCASSPPLGSYNEQFFGPGTRLTVL.